The 5 T cell receptor beta chains reported below all come from one sample, sequenced in a study of T cells in Graves' hyperthyroidism and ophthalmopathy. From RNA transcripts, TCR beta CDR3 regions were amplified. During a first-round RT-PCR of the TCR CDR3, the HTBI primer set was used. TCRdb processed the multiplex PCR reads anew with MiXCR; each CDR3 protein has one entry. Of around 620,000 distinct CDR3 sequences detected, 15% to 20% appear once; the ten largest clones hold 3.8%. Sequencing was carried out using blood. These receptors all come from a woman in her 30s with Graves' hyperthyroidism.

The sample holds a few counts of this clonotype. The rearrangement uses TRBV6-1 and TRBJ1-5; D ambiguous. Trimming pared 5 bases from V and 2 bases from J, leaving 13 bases between. CDR3 length: 15 residues. Per germline, CDR1 MNHNS and CDR2 SASEGT. The CDR3 sequence is CASSPKSYGNQPQHF. CDR3 nucleotide sequence: TGTGCCAGCAGTCCAAAATCCTACGGCAATCAGCCCCAGCATTTT.

V and J are TRBV19 and TRBJ2-7; D call uncertain. V lost 5 bases and J 3 bases, leaving 14 bases between the germline ends. Germline CDR1 LNHDA, CDR2 SQIVND (reference sequence). This CDR3 is built from 14 residues. CDR3 protein: CASSFGSVGYEQYF. In DNA, the CDR3 is TGTGCCAGTAGTTTCGGGTCGGTAGGCTACGAGCAGTACTTC.

A note on this clonotype: Being one base from a much bigger clone, this may be a read error. The chain couples TRBV25-1 to TRBJ2-1, with D possibly TRBD1 on 6 matching bases. CDR3 size: 12 residues. V dropped 5 bases and J dropped 8 bases, with 10 bases sitting between them. Germline V gene lookup returns CDR1 MGHDK and CDR2 SYGVNS. The chain's CDR3 is CASSPQGHEQFF. In DNA, the CDR3 is TGTGCCAGCAGTCCACAGGGTCATGAGCAGTTCTTC.

This clonotype appeared a few times. This chain links TRBV11-2 with TRBJ2-2; 11 bases align to TRBD2. The CDR3 is 17 residues long. V trimming: 5 bases; J trimming: 1 base; junction bases outside the gene matches: 6. Germline values: CDR1 SGHAT, CDR2 FQNNGV. This chain's CDR3 is CASSTPTSGVNTGELFF. CDR3 nucleotide sequence: TGTGCCAGCAGCACCCCGACTAGCGGGGTGAACACCGGGGAGCTGTTTTTT.

On this clonotype: This may arise from a read error, as a much more abundant clone is one base away. This chain uses TRBV7-2 with TRBJ2-2; 7 bases agree with TRBD1. Germline V lookup: CDR1 SGHTA, CDR2 FQGNSA. The CDR3 extends over 14 amino acids. DNA of the CDR3: TGTGCCAGCAGCTCAGACAGGGTGTCCGGGGAGCCGTTTTTT. It yields the protein CASSSDRVSGEPFF.